Listed here are 21 T cell receptor beta chains from one sample, sequenced in a study of blood T cell repertoires in COVID-19. Clones were sequenced by immunoSEQ multiplex PCR, and TCRdb holds only the in-frame ones, with some missing. There are roughly 400,000 clones in the sample; nearly 90% occur only once, and around 2% lies in the top ten. The sequencing input was PBMCs or T cells enriched from blood (not recorded which). Receptors were obtained from a woman aged 40-49 years with acute COVID-19.

The chain recombines TRBV7-2 with TRBJ2-6; D is possibly TRBD1 (6 bases). This CDR3 is 19 amino acids long. The germline V and J ends were trimmed by 5 bases and 0 bases, with 20 bases remaining between them. CDR1 is SGHTA, CDR2 FQGNSA, per germline. CDR3 in DNA: TGTGCCAGCAGCGTCCGGGGACACCCTACTCCCTCTGGGGCCAACGTCCTGACTTTC. This codes for CASSVRGHPTPSGANVLTF.

The CDR3 nucleotides read TGTGCCAGCAGCCCCTTCAACACTAGGCAGATAGGTGAAAAACTGTTTTTT. Its protein product is CASSPFNTRQIGEKLFF. The J gene is TRBJ1-4, the V gene TRBV7-7; no clear D. Germline values: CDR1 SSHAT, CDR2 FNYEAQ (reference sequence). The CDR3 extends over 17 amino acids. V lost 5 bases and J lost 7, with 23 bases in between.

The V call is TRBV11-2, the J call TRBJ2-7; no clear D gene. Trimming took 2 bases from V and 3 from J, leaving 8 bases between them. Germline V gene sequence: CDR1 SGHAT, CDR2 FQNNGV. The CDR3 is 13 amino acids. The CDR3 sequence is CASSLSGFYEQYF. The CDR3, as DNA: TGTGCCAGCAGCTTATCAGGATTCTACGAGCAGTACTTC.

The chain combines TRBV29-1 with TRBJ1-3, with a tentative D call TRBD1 (5 bases). Deletions cut 5 bases from V and 5 bases from J, with 16 bases between. The CDR3 runs to 14 residues. Germline assignment: CDR1 SQVTM and CDR2 ANQGSEA. The CDR3: CSVTLRGGRNTIYF. The CDR3 region has the DNA TGCAGCGTTACCTTGAGGGGAGGCAGAAACACCATATATTTT.

The gene calls are TRBV29-1 and TRBJ1-3; D uncertain. The CDR3 consists of 13 residues. CDR1 and CDR2 (germline): SQVTM, ANQGSEA. V was pared by 4 bases and J by 7 bases, with 14 bases between. CDR3 in amino acids: CSVASREVNTIYF. The CDR3 DNA follows: TGCAGCGTTGCATCTCGGGAAGTGAACACCATATATTTT.

A few counts support this clone. J is TRBJ1-2 and V is TRBV19; D is undetermined. V was trimmed by 3 bases and J by 2 bases, leaving 10 bases between them. Germline V gene lookup returns CDR1 LNHDA and CDR2 SQIVND (reference sequence). The CDR3 runs 14 residues. CDR3 sequence reads: CASSIAGRNYGYTF. For the CDR3, the DNA is TGTGCCAGTAGTATCGCGGGCAGGAACTATGGCTACACCTTC. The full variable domain, with the rest looked up from reference TRBV19 and TRBJ1-2, is DGGITQSPKYLFRKEGQNVTLSCEQNLNHDAMYWYRQDPGQGLRLIYYSQIVNDFQKGDIAEGYSVSREKKESFPLTVTSAQKNPTAFYLCASSIAGRNYGYTFGSGTRLTVV.

The chain has TRBV25-1 and TRBJ2-1, with D possibly matching TRBD1 (5 bases). This CDR3 is 12 amino acids long. Germline CDR1 is MGHDK and CDR2 is SYGVNS. The germline V and J ends were trimmed by 8 bases and 4 bases, with 9 bases remaining between them. CDR3 residues: CASRTNYNEQFF. The CDR3 DNA is TGTGCCAGCCGGACAAATTACAATGAGCAGTTCTTC. The full variable domain, in which reference TRBV25-1 and TRBJ2-1 provide the parts outside the CDR3, is EADIYQTPRYLVIGTGKKITLECSQTMGHDKMYWYQQDPGMELHLIHYSYGVNSTEKGDLSSESTVSRIRTEHFPLTLESARPSHTSQYLCASRTNYNEQFFGPGTRLTVL.

The chain joins TRBV28 to TRBJ2-3; 8 nucleotides agree with TRBD1. CDR1 and CDR2 (germline): MDHEN, SYDVKM. The CDR3 sequence is 17 residues long. Trimming at V came to 2 bases and at J to 3 bases, leaving 10 bases not matched to a gene. The CDR3 nucleotides read TGTGCCAGCAGTTTACCGACAGGGGTCACAGGAACAGATACGCAGTATTTT. This sequence encodes CASSLPTGVTGTDTQYF.

V usage is TRBV6-5 and J usage is TRBJ1-6; 7 positions match TRBD1. Germline trimming cut 0 bases from V and 6 bases from J; bases unmatched to any gene: 5. The CDR3 loop spans 16 amino acids. The V gene's germline CDR1 is MNHEY and CDR2 SVGAGI. In DNA form, the CDR3 reads TGTGCCAGCAGTTACTCCGGGACAGTAGTTAATTCACCCCTCCACTTT. This encodes CASSYSGTVVNSPLHF.

The chain is built from TRBV6-5 and TRBJ1-5, with TRBD1 identical over 7 bases. CDR1 and CDR2 (germline): MNHEY, SVGAGI. The CDR3 length is 15 residues. Germline trimming cut 10 bases from V and 6 bases from J; bases unmatched to any gene: 15. The CDR3 nucleotides read TGTGCCACCAGAAGATCCCAGGGGGTTGGTCAGCCCCAGCATTTT. It specifies CATRRSQGVGQPQHF.

The chain's CDR3 is CASRPWGDRHTDTQYF. The DNA of the CDR3 is TGTGCCAGTAGGCCCTGGGGGGACAGGCACACAGATACGCAGTATTTT. The chain has TRBV19 and TRBJ2-3, with TRBD1 matching 8 bases. Losses at the gene ends were 6 bases for V and 2 bases for J; bases not matched to a gene: 10. CDR1 is LNHDA, CDR2 SQIVND, per germline (reference sequence). The CDR3 totals 16 residues. The entire variable domain, with the rest obtained from reference TRBV19 and TRBJ2-3, is as follows: DGGITQSPKYLFRKEGQNVTLSCEQNLNHDAMYWYRQDPGQGLRLIYYSQIVNDFQKGDIAEGYSVSREKKESFPLTVTSAQKNPTAFYLCASRPWGDRHTDTQYFGPGTRLTVL.

CDR3 amino acids: CASSLTAATGYTF. Here the CDR3 DNA reads TGTGCCAGCAGTTTAACAGCGGCGACGGGCTACACCTTC. The rearrangement uses TRBV27 and TRBJ1-2; D is uncertain. The CDR3 contains 13 residues. Germline V gene lookup returns CDR1 MNHEY and CDR2 SMNVEV (reference sequence). V lost 2 bases, J lost 8 bases, and 12 bases lay in between.

The V call is TRBV11-2, the J call TRBJ2-7; 7 bases align to TRBD1. Germline V gives CDR1 SGHAT, CDR2 FQNNGV. V dropped 4 bases and J dropped 3; count of bases not matched to a gene: 3. The CDR3 consists of 13 residues. CDR3 coding DNA: TGTGCCAGCAGCTCCTACAGGGGCTACGAGCAGTACTTC. Translating gives CASSSYRGYEQYF.

The chain has TRBV2 and TRBJ1-2, with a weak D call TRBD1 (5 bases). Germline lookup yields CDR1 SNHLY and CDR2 FYNNEI. Trimming pared 4 bases from V and 7 bases from J, leaving 10 bases between. The CDR3 runs 12 residues. CDR3 bases: TGTGCCAGCAGTGGGCAGGGTGGTGGCTACACCTTC. This gives the protein CASSGQGGGYTF. Using reference TRBV2 and TRBJ1-2 for the parts outside the CDR3, the full variable domain is EPEVTQTPSHQVTQMGQEVILRCVPISNHLYFYWYRQILGQKVEFLVSFYNNEISEKSEIFDDQFSVERPDGSNFTLKIRSTKLEDSAMYFCASSGQGGGYTFGSGTRLTVV.

The rearrangement joins TRBV7-2 to TRBJ2-3, with 7 bases lining up with TRBD2. With V trimmed by 5 bases and J by 0 bases, 5 bases remained unmatched. Germline loops: CDR1 SGHTA, CDR2 FQGNSA. The CDR3 is 15 residues long. The DNA for the CDR3 is TGTGCCAGCAGCATTAGCGGGCATAGCACAGATACGCAGTATTTT. Amino acids: CASSISGHSTDTQYF.

The chain is built from TRBV19 and TRBJ2-1, with D possibly TRBD1 on 6 matching bases. Trimming removed 7 bases at V and 0 bases at J, with 13 bases between. Germline CDR1 LNHDA, CDR2 SQIVND (reference sequence). The CDR3 sequence is 15 residues long. CDR3 sequence: CASMTDRFSYNEQFF. The CDR3 coding sequence is TGTGCCAGTATGACCGACAGGTTCTCCTACAATGAGCAGTTCTTC.

The rearrangement joins TRBV6-5 to TRBJ1-6; 8 bases map to TRBD1. The J segment lost 10 bases and the V segment lost 5 bases, leaving 7 bases of the junction unmatched. CDR1 is MNHEY and CDR2 is SVGAGI in the germline V gene. This CDR3 contains 14 residues. CDR3 loop: CASSKSTGGSPLHF. DNA for the CDR3: TGTGCCAGCAGTAAGAGTACAGGGGGATCACCCCTCCACTTT.

This chain connects TRBV6-1 to TRBJ2-5; 11 bases fit TRBD2. Trimming took 4 bases from V and 4 from J; bases not matched to a gene: 11. The CDR3 spans 17 residues. Germline V gives CDR1 MNHNS, CDR2 SASEGT. CDR3 residues: CASSATSGGSVGETQYF. DNA for the CDR3: TGTGCCAGCAGTGCCACTAGCGGGGGTTCCGTAGGAGAGACCCAGTACTTC.

The V gene is TRBV2, the J gene TRBJ1-2, with TRBD1 matching over 9 bases. Germline-derived CDR1 and CDR2 are SNHLY and FYNNEI. This CDR3 is built from 13 residues. V lost 8 bases and J lost 7; bases outside the gene matches: 8. In DNA, the CDR3 is TGTGCCAGCGGCTTTGGGACAGGGCTTGGCTACACCTTC. Its translation is CASGFGTGLGYTF.

The V and J genes are TRBV2 and TRBJ2-1, with TRBD2 matching 13 bases. The CDR3 runs 16 residues. J gave up 1 base and V 6 bases, and 3 bases lay outside the gene matches. Germline-derived CDR1 and CDR2 are SNHLY and FYNNEI. The DNA for the CDR3 is TGTGCCAGCAGACTGGGACTAGCGGGGTCCTACAATGAGCAGTTCTTC. This gives the protein CASRLGLAGSYNEQFF.

This chain connects TRBV2 to TRBJ1-2; D is uncertain. The germline V and J ends were trimmed by 3 bases and 4 bases, with 9 bases remaining between them. In germline, CDR1 is SNHLY, CDR2 FYNNEI. This CDR3 contains 13 residues. The DNA for the CDR3 is TGTGCCAGCAGTGAGGAGGGAACCTATGGCTACACCTTC. Translation: CASSEEGTYGYTF.